The subject of this entry is one T cell receptor (beta chain). The antigen is not known. Data came from immunoSEQ multiplex PCR; TCRdb stores just in-frame clones and leaves some out. The top ten hold about 0.6% of the sample, which has 150,000 to 200,000 clones, about 95% seen once. V was pared by 8 bases and J by 3 bases, with 13 bases between. The V gene's germline CDR1 is SQVTM and CDR2 ANQGSEA. This CDR3 has 12 amino acids. This record comes from a study of T cell responses to AZD1222 COVID-19 vaccine. Study-level results: The repertoires were collected only after the peak T cell response.

This specimen was peripheral blood, taken on day 0 of AZD1222 vaccination. This receptor was obtained from an adult in good health. V usage is TRBV29-1 and J usage is TRBJ1-2; D is unclear. The CDR3 sequence: CSSEPEHYGYTF. The CDR3, as DNA: TGCAGCTCTGAACCAGAACACTATGGCTACACCTTC.